This T cell receptor beta chain originates from a study of blood T cell repertoires in COVID-19 (dated by TCRdb to about 2020). About the full investigation: Samples covering the acute and convalescent phases of COVID-19 were provided by collaborators in the United States, Italy and Spain. A de-identified subject ID, COVID-19 status, age in years and sex were almost always included in the sample metadata. The samples were drawn from the first 160 participants of the ongoing ImmuneRACE study and from more than 1,000 subjects provided by 6 global collaborators. Deeply sampled blood TCRbeta repertoires from subjects exposed to, actively infected with, or recovered from COVID-19 were included in the dataset. Where HLA class I and class II types were available, the types were taken from metadata supplied by the sample provider, not from assay-based typing. The prospective study material was composed of cDNA or gDNA derived from T cells, B-cell-depleted T cells, or PBMCs. The repertoires were made available in a free public database intended to serve as a resource for research on the immune response to SARS-CoV-2.

Enrolling through a virtual design, the prospective study's participants ranged in age from roughly 18 to 89 years and lived across approximately 25 United States geographic areas. In the prospective study, participants were assigned to cohorts based on the clinical history participants reported in a screening survey and a study questionnaire. For ImmuneRACE Cohort 3, a participant was defined as recovered based on two consecutive negative NP/OP PCR tests, clearance by a healthcare professional, or resolution of symptoms. Mobile phlebotomists in the prospective study collected whole blood, serum and a nasopharyngeal or oropharyngeal swab from every participant. Over a roughly two-month period, participants in the prospective study had the option of providing additional blood draws and questionnaires. Blood samples from the prospective study were shipped frozen or at room temperature prior to DNA extraction.

Beyond this particular receptor, the publication reports: The amount of clinical and demographic metadata varied by source and participant and was provided uncurated.

Details on this clone: The specificity of this receptor is unknown. No quality values exist for individual bases; no much larger clone is one base distant.

TCRbeta CDR3 regions were amplified from genomic DNA using the immunoSEQ Assay, a bias-controlled multiplex PCR. The original methods were these. Nucleated cell counts per sample were estimated from amplification of reference gene primers within the assay. Sequence reads were collapsed and filtered to measure the absolute abundance of every unique TCRbeta CDR3 rearrangement. For each sample, productive Simpson clonality was calculated as the square root of Simpson's diversity index across productive rearrangements. TCRdb holds this immuneACCESS table with in-frame rearrangements only. Some clones are missing; in checked studies, unresolved V genes explain under half, and the rest has no known cause. That table is the source of V, J and clone size, and D and trimming were worked out from the DNA. The sample profile shows 150,000 to 200,000 clones; roughly 83% of them were found once. More than 7.5% of the sample comes from the top ten.

The sample comprised PBMCs or T cells enriched from blood (not recorded which). The sequence derives from a young woman who had recovered from COVID-19.

The nucleotide sequence reads TGTGCCACCAACGGGGAGGGAGGGCCCGGAGATACGCAGTATTTT. This encodes CATNGEGGPGDTQYF. The receptor chain draws on TRBV27 and TRBJ2-3, with 7 bases aligning to TRBD2. From V the trimming removes 10 bases and from J it removes 5 bases, while the gene matches leave 15 bases of the junction unaccounted for. The germline V gene encodes CDR1 MNHEY and CDR2 SMNVEV (reference sequence). The CDR3 sequence holds 15 residues, the cysteine and phenylalanine included. This entry keeps only the CDR3 DNA: 45 bases, framed from base 1.